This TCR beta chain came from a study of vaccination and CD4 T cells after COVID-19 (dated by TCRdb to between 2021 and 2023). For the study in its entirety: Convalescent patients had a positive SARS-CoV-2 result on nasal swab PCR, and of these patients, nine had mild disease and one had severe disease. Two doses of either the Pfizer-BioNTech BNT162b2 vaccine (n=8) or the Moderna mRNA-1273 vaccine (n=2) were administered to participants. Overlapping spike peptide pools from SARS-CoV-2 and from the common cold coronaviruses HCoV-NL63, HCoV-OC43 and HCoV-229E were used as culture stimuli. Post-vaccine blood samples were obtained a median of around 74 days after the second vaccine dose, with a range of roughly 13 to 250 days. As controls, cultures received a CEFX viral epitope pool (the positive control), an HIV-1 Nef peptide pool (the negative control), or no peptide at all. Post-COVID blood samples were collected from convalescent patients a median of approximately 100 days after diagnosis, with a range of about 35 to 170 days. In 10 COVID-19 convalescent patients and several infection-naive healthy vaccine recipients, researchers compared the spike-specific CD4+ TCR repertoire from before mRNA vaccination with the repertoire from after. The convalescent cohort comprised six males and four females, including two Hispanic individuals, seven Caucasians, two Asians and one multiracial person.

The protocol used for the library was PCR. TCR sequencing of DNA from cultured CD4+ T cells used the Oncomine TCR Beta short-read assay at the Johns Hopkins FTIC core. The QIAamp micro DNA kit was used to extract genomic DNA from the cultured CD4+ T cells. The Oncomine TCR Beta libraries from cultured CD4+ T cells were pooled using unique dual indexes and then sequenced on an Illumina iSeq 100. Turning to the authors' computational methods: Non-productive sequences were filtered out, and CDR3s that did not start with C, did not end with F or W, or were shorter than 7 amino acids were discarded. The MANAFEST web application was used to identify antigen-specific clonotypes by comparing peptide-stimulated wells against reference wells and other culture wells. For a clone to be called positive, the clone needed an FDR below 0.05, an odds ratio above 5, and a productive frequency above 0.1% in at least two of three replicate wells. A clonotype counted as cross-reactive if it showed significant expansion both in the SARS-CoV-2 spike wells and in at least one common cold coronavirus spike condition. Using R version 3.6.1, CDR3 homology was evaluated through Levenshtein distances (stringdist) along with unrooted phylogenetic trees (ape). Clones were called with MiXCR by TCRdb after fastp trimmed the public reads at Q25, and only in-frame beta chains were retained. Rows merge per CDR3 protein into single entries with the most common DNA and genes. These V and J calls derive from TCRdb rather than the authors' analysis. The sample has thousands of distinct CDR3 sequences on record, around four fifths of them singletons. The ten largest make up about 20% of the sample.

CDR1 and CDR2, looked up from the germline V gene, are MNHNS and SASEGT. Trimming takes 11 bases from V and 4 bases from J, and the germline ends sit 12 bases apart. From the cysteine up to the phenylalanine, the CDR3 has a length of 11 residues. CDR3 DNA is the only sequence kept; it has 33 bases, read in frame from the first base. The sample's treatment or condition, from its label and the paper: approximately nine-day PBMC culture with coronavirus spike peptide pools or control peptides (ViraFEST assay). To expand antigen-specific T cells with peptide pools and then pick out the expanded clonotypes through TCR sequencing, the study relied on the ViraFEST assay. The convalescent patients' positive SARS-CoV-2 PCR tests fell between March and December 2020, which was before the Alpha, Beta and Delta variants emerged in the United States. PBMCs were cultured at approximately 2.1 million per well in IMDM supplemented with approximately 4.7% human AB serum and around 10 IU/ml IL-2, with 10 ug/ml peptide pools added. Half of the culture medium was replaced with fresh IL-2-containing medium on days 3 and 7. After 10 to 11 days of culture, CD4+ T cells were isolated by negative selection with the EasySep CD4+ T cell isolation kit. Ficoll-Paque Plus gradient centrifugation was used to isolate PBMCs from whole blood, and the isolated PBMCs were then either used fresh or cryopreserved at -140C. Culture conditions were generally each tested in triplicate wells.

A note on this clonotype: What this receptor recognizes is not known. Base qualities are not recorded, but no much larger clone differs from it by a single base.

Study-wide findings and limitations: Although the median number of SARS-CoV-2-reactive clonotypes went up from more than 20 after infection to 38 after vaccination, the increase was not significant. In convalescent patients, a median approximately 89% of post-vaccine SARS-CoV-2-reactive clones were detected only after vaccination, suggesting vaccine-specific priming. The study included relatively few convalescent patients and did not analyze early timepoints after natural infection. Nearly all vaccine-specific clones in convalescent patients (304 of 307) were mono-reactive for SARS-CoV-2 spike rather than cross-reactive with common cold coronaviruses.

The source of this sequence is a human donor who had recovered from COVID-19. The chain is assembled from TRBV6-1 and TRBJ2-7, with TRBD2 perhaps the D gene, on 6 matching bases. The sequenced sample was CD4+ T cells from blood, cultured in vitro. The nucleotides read TGTGCCGGCGCAGGAGGGTACGAGCAGTACTTC. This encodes CAGAGGYEQYF.